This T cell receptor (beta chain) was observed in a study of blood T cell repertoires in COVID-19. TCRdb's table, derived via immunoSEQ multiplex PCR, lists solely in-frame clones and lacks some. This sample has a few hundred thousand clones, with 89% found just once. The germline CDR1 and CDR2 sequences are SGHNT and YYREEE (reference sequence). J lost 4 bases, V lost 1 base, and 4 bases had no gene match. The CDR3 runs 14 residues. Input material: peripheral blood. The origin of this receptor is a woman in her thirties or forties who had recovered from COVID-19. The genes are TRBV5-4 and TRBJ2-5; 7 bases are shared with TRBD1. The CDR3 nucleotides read TGTGCCAGCAGCTTGCAAGGGGGCACAGAGACCCAGTACTTC. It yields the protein CASSLQGGTETQYF.